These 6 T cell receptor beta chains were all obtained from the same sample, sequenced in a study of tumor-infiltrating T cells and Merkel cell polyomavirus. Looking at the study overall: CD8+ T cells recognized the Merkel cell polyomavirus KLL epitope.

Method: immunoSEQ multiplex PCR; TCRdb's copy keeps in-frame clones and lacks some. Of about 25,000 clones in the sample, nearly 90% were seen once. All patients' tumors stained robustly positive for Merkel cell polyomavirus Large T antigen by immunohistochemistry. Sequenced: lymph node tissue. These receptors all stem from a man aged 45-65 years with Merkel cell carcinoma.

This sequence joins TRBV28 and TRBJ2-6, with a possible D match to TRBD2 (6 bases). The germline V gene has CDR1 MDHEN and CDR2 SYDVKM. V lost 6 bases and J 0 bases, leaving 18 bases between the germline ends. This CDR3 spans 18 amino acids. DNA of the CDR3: TGTGCCAGCAGGCCGTCGGAGGGGATTAGCTCTGGGGCCAACGTCCTGACTTTC. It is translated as CASRPSEGISSGANVLTF. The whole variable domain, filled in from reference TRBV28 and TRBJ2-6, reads DVKVTQSSRYLVKRTGEKVFLECVQDMDHENMFWYRQDPGLGLRLIYFSYDVKMKEKGDIPEGYSVSREKKERFSLILESASTNQTSMYLCASRPSEGISSGANVLTFGAGSRLTVL.

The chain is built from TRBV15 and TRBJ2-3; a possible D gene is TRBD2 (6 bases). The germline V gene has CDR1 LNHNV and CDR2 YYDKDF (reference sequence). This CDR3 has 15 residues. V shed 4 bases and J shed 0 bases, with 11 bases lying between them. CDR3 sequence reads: CATSIGTLSTDTQYF. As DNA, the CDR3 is TGTGCCACCAGCATTGGGACTCTGAGCACAGATACGCAGTATTTT.

CDR3 bases: TGTGCCAGCAGCTTAACGGCTGGGGACTCCTCCTACAATGAGCAGTTCTTC. This encodes CASSLTAGDSSYNEQFF. The chain has TRBV11-3 and TRBJ2-1; the D gene is possibly TRBD2 (6 bases). CDR3 size: 17 residues. In germline, CDR1 is SGHNT, CDR2 YENEEA. Trimming removed 2 bases at V and 0 bases at J, with 14 bases between. The entire variable domain, with the rest obtained from reference TRBV11-3 and TRBJ2-1, is as follows: EAGVVQSPRYKIIEKKQPVAFWCNPISGHNTLYWYLQNLGQGPELLIRYENEEAVDDSQLPKDRFSAERLKGVDSTLKIQPAELGDSAVYLCASSLTAGDSSYNEQFFGPGTRLTVL.

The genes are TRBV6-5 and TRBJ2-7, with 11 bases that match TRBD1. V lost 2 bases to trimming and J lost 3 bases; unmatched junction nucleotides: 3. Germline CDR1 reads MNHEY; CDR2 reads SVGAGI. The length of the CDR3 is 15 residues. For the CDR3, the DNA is TGTGCCAGCAGTTACCTAGGGACAGGGGGCTACGAGCAGTACTTC. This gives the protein CASSYLGTGGYEQYF.

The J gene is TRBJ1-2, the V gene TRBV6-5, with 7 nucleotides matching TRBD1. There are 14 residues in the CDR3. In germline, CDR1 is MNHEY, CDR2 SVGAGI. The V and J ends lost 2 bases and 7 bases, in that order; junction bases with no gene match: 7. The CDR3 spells CASSYLDWDSGYTF. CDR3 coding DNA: TGTGCCAGCAGTTACCTGGATTGGGACAGTGGCTACACCTTC.

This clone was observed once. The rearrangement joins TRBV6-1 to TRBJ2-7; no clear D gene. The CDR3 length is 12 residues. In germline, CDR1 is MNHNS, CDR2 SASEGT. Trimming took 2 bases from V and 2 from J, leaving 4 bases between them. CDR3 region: CASSELAYEQYF. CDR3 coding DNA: TGTGCCAGCAGTGAACTAGCCTACGAGCAGTACTTC.